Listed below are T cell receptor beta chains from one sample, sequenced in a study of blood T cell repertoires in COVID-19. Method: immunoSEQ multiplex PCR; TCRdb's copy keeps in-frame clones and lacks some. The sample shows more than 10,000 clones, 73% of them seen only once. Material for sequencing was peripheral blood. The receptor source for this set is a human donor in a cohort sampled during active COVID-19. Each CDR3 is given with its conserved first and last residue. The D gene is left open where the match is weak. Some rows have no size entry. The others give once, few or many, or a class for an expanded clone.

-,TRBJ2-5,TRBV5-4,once,TGTGCCAGCAGCTTGGGCCCAGGGATTGGAGAGACCCAGTACTTC,CASSLGPGIGETQYF
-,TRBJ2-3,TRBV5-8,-,TGTGCCAGCAGCCTCCCGATGGCAGGGAGGACAGATACGCAGTATTTT,CASSLPMAGRTDTQYF
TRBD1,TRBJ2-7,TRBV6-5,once,TGTGCCAGCAGTCCCCACAGGGGTACGTCCTACGAGCAGTACTTC,CASSPHRGTSYEQYF
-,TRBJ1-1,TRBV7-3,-,TGTGCCAGCAGCCCCAGGTCGGACACTGAAGCTTTCTTT,CASSPRSDTEAFF
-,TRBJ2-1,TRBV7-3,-,TGTGCCAGCAGCCTCCGGGGTCCCTCCTACAATGAGCAGTTCTTC,CASSLRGPSYNEQFF
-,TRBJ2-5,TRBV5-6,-,TGTGCCAGCAGCTCTTTGTTGGGGGCCGCATCGAGTGCCCAGTACTTC,CASSSLLGAASSAQYF
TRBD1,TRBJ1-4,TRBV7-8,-,TGTGCCAGCAGACCCAGACAGGGGAGCCTTAATGATGGAAAACTGTTTTTT,CASRPRQGSLNDGKLFF
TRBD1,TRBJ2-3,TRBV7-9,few,TGTGCCAGCAGCTCACACAGGGGCCGCCACACAGATACGCAGTATTTT,CASSSHRGRHTDTQYF
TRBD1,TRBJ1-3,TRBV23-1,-,TGCGCCAGCAGTCCCCGGGACAGGGGCCGACCGTTCTCTGGAAACACCATATATTTT,CASSPRDRGRPFSGNTIYF
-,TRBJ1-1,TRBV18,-,TGTGCCAGCTCCAGAGTAAGACACTCGAACACTGAAGCTTTCTTT,CASSRVRHSNTEAFF
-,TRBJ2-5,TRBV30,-,TGTGCCTGGAGTCCACAGGTTGAGACCCAGTACTTC,CAWSPQVETQYF
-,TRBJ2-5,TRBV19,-,TGTGCCAGTAGTGTTGGTAGTGCCGGGGAGACCCAGTACTTC,CASSVGSAGETQYF
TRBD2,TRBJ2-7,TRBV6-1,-,TGTGCCAGCAGTGGGATACCGGGACTAGCGGGCCACGAGCAGTACTTC,CASSGIPGLAGHEQYF
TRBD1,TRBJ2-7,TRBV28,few,TGTGCCAGCAGTTTTCGGGACAGGGTGCTCTTCGAGCAGTACTTC,CASSFRDRVLFEQYF
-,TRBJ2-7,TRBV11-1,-,TGTGCCAGCAGCTTAGTGGACAGCTCCTACGAGCAGTACTTC,CASSLVDSSYEQYF
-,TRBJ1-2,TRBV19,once,TGTGCCAGTAGTATAAGGGCGCAGGGGCATGGCTACACCTTC,CASSIRAQGHGYTF
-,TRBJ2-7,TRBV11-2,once,TGTGCCAGCAGCTTACAGGGGCCCTACGAGCAGTACTTC,CASSLQGPYEQYF
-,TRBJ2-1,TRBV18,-,TGTGCCAGCTCACCATTTACAGGGTCCGATGAGCAGTTCTTC,CASSPFTGSDEQFF
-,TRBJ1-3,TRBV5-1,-,TGCGCCAGCAGCACTTGGGTACAGGGCTCTGGAAACACCATATATTTT,CASSTWVQGSGNTIYF
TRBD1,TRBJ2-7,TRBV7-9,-,TGTGCCAGCAGCTTAGCCGGGACAGGGGGCTACGAGCAGTACTTC,CASSLAGTGGYEQYF
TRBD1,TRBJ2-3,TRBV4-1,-,TGCGCCAGCAGCCAAGGAGCCACAGGGGGCGCGAATACGCAGTATTTT,CASSQGATGGANTQYF
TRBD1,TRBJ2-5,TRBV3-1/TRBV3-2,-,TGTGCCAGCAGCTCCCGGACAGGGCGGCAAGAGACCCAGTACTTC,CASSSRTGRQETQYF
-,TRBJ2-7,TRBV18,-,TGTGCCAGCTCACCAACCAGGGGTGGGTACGAGCAGTACTTC,CASSPTRGGYEQYF
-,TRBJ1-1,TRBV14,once,TGTGCCAGCAGCCACAGATTATGGGTGGGGGCGCTGAACACTGAAGCTTTCTTT,CASSHRLWVGALNTEAFF
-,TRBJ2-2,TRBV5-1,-,TGCGCCAGCAGCGAGGAGGGCACCGGGGAGCTGTTTTTT,CASSEEGTGELFF
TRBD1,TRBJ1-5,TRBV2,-,TGTGCCAGCAGCTCAGGGGGCTATAGCAATCAGCCCCAGCATTTT,CASSSGGYSNQPQHF
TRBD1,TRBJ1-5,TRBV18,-,TGTGCCAGCTCACCAAGGACAGGGGGCAATCAGCCCCAGCATTTT,CASSPRTGGNQPQHF
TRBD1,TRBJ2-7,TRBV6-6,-,TGTGCCAGCAGGAGACAGGGGGCGAACGAGCAGTACTTC,CASRRQGANEQYF
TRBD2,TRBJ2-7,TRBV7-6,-,TGTGCCAGCAGCTTAGAAAGCGGGAAGAGGTACGAGCAGTACTTC,CASSLESGKRYEQYF
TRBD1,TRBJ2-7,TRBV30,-,TGTGCCTGGAAAGGACAGGGCCCTTCCTACGAGCAGTACTTC,CAWKGQGPSYEQYF
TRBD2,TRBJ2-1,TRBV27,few,TGTGCCAGCAGTGTACTAGCGGGGGTCTACAATGAGCAGTTCTTC,CASSVLAGVYNEQFF
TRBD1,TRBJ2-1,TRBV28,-,TGTGCCAGCAATGCAGGGGGCATATACAATGAGCAGTTCTTC,CASNAGGIYNEQFF
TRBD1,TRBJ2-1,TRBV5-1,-,TGCGCCAGCAGCTTGGCCGGGACAGGCTACAATGAGCAGTTCTTC,CASSLAGTGYNEQFF
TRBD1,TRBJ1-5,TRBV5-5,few,TGTGCCAGCAGCTTGGAGGGACAGGGATTGAATCAGCCCCAGCATTTT,CASSLEGQGLNQPQHF
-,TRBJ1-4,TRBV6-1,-,TGTGCCAGCAGTGAAGTCCCCGGGAATGAAAAACTGTTTTTT,CASSEVPGNEKLFF
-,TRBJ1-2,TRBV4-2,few,TGTGCCAGCAGCCAAGAGATCGCAGGCGATGGCTACACCTTC,CASSQEIAGDGYTF
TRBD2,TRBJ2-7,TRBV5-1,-,TGCGCCAGCAGCTTAAGGACTAGCGGAGCTTACGAGCAGTACTTC,CASSLRTSGAYEQYF
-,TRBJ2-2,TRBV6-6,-,TGTGCCAGCAGTTACCAGTTGAACACCGGGGAGCTGTTTTTT,CASSYQLNTGELFF
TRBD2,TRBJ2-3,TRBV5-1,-,TGCGCCAGCAGCACCGGACTAGTCGGGGGCACAGATACGCAGTATTTT,CASSTGLVGGTDTQYF
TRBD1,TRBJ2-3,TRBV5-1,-,TGCGCCAGCAGCTCAATGACAGGGCGAAGCACAGATACGCAGTATTTT,CASSSMTGRSTDTQYF
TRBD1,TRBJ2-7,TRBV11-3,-,TGTGCCCTGGACAGGGTCTACGAGCAGTACTTC,CALDRVYEQYF
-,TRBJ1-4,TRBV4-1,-,TGCGCCAGCAGCCAAGATAGCTCATTCGGGGGAAAACTGTTTTTT,CASSQDSSFGGKLFF
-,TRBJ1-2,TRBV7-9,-,TGTGCCAGCACGGCCCAGGAAAGTTTGTCCTATGGCTACACCTTC,CASTAQESLSYGYTF
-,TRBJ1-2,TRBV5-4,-,TGTGCCAGCAGCACCCAGGGTGTGCATGGCTACACCTTC,CASSTQGVHGYTF
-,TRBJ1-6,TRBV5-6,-,TGTGCCAGCAGCTTAGCCGACAGGCGGCGTTCACCCCTCCACTTT,CASSLADRRRSPLHF
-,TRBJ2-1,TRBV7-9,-,TGTGCCAGCAGCTTTGGAGAAAATGAGCAGTTCTTC,CASSFGENEQFF
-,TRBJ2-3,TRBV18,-,TGTGCCAGCTCATTCGGGATCGGAACTGATACGCAGTATTTT,CASSFGIGTDTQYF
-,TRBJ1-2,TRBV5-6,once,TGTGCCAGCAGCCGTGACAGAGTCTATGGCTACACCTTC,CASSRDRVYGYTF
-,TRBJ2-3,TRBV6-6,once,TGTGCCAGCATCCGGGGGGCGGGGATCACAGATACGCAGTATTTT,CASIRGAGITDTQYF
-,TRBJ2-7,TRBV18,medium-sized,TGTGCCAGCTCACCGTCACGGGGGGAGCAGTACTTC,CASSPSRGEQYF
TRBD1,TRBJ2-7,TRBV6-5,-,TGTGCCAGCACCGAGGACAGGTACTCCTACGAGCAGTACTTC,CASTEDRYSYEQYF
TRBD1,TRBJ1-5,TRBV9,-,TGTGCCAGCAGCGCCAGGACAGGCTTAAATCAGCCCCAGCATTTT,CASSARTGLNQPQHF
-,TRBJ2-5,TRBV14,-,TGTGCCAGCAGCCAACTCGGGATACCTAAAGAGACCCAGTACTTC,CASSQLGIPKETQYF
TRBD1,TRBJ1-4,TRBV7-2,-,TGTGCCAGCAGCATTCGACAGGGAGCAACTAATGAAAAACTGTTTTTT,CASSIRQGATNEKLFF
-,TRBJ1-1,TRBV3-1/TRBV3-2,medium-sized,TGTGCCAGCAGCAAAAATCCGGGAGACACTGAAGCTTTCTTT,CASSKNPGDTEAFF